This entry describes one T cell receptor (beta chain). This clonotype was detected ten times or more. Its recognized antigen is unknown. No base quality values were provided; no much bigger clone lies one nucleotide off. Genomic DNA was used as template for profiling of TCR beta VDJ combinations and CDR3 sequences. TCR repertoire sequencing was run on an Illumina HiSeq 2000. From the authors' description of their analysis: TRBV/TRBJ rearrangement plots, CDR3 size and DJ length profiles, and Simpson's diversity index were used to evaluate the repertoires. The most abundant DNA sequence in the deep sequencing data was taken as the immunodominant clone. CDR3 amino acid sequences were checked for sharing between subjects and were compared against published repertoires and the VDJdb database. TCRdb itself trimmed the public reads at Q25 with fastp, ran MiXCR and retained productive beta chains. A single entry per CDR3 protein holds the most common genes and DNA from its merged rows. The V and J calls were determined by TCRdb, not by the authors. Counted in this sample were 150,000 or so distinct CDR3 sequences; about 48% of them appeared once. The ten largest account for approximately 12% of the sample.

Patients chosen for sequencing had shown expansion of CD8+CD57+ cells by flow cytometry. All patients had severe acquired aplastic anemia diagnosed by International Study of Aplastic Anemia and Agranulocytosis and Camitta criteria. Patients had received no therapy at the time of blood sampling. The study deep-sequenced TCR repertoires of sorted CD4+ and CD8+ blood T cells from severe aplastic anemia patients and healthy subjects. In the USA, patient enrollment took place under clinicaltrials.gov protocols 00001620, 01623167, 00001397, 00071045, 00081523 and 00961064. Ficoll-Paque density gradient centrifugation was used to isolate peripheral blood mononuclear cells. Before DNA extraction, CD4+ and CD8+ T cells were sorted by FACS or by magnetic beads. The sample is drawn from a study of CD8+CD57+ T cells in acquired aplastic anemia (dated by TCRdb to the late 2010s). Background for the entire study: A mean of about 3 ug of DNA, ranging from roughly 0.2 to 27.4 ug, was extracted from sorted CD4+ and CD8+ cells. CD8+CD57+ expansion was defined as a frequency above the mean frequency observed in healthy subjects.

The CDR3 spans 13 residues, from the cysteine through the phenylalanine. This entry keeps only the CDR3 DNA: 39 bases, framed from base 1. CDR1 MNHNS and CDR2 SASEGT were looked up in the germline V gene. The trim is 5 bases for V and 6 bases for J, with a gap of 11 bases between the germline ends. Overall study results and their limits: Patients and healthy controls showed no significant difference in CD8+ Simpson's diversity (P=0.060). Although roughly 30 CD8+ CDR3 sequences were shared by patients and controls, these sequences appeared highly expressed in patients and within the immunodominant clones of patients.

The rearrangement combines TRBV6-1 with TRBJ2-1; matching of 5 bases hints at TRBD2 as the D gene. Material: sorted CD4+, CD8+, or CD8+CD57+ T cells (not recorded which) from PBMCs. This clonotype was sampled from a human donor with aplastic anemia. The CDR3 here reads CASSPRESNEQFF. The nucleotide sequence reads TGTGCCAGCAGTCCCCGGGAATCCAATGAGCAGTTCTTC.